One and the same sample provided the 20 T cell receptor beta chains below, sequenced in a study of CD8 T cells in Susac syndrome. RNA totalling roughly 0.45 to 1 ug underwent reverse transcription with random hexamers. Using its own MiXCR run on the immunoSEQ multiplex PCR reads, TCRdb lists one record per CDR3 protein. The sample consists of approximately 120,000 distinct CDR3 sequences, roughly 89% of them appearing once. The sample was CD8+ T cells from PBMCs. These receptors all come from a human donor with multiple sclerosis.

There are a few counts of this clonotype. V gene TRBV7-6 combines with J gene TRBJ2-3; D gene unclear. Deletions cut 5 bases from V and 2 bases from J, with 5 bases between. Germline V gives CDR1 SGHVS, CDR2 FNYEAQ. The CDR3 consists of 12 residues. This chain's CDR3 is CASSHFTDTQYF. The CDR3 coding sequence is TGTGCCAGCAGCCATTTCACAGATACGCAGTATTTT.

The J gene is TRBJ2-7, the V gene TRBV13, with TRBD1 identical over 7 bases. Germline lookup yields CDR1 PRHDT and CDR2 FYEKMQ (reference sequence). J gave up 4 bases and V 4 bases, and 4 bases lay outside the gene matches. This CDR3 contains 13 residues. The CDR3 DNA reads TGTGCCAGCAGCTCGGGACAGCCTTACGAGCAGTACTTC. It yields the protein CASSSGQPYEQYF.

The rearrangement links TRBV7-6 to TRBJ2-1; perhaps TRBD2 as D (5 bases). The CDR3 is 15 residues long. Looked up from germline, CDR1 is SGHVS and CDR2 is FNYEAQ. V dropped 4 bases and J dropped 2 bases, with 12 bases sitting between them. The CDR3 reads CASSSSLAPYNEQFF. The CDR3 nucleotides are TGTGCCAGCAGCTCCAGTCTAGCTCCCTACAATGAGCAGTTCTTC.

DNA for the CDR3: TGCAGCGTCGCCGAGTATGGCTACACCTTC. It is translated as CSVAEYGYTF. J is TRBJ1-2 and V is TRBV29-1; D gene ambiguous. Germline V gene data show CDR1 as SQVTM and CDR2 as ANQGSEA. Trimming left V 6 bases short and J 5 bases short, with 7 bases between. The CDR3 has 10 residues. Together with reference TRBV29-1 and TRBJ1-2, the CDR3 gives the full variable domain: SAVISQKPSRDICQRGTSLTIQCQVDSQVTMMFWYRQQPGQSLTLIATANQGSEATYESGFVIDKFPISRPNLTFSTLTVSNMSPEDSSIYLCSVAEYGYTFGSGTRLTVV.

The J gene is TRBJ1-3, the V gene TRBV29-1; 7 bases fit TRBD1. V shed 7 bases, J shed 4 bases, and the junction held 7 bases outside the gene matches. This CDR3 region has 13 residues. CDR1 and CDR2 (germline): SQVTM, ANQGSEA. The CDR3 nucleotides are TGCAGCGCAGAAACAGGGGACGGAAACACCATATATTTT. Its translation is CSAETGDGNTIYF. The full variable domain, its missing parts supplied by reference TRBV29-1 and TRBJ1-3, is SAVISQKPSRDICQRGTSLTIQCQVDSQVTMMFWYRQQPGQSLTLIATANQGSEATYESGFVIDKFPISRPNLTFSTLTVSNMSPEDSSIYLCSAETGDGNTIYFGEGSWLTVV.

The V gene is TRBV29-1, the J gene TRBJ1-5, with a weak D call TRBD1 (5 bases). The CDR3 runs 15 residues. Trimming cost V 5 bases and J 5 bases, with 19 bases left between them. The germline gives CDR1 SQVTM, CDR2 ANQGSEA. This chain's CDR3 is CSVMLGLGVDQPQHF. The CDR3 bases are TGCAGCGTTATGTTGGGGCTTGGTGTAGATCAGCCCCAGCATTTT.

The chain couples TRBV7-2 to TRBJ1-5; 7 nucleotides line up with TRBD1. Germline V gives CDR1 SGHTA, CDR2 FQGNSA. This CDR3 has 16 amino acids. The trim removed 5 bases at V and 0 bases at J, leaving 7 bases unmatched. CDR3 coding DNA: TGTGCCAGCAGCATGACAGGGACATATAGCAATCAGCCCCAGCATTTT. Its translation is CASSMTGTYSNQPQHF.

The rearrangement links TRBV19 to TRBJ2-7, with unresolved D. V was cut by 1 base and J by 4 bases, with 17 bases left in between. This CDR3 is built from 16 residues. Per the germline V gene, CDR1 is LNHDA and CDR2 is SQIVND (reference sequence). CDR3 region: CASSIGGIAFPYEQYF. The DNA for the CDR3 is TGTGCCAGTAGTATAGGAGGAATAGCTTTTCCTTACGAGCAGTACTTC.

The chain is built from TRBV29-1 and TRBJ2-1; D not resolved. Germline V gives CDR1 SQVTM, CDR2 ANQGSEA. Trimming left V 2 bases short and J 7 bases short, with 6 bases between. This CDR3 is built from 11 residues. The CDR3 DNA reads TGCAGCGTTGAATTTTCAAATGAGCAGTTCTTC. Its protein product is CSVEFSNEQFF.

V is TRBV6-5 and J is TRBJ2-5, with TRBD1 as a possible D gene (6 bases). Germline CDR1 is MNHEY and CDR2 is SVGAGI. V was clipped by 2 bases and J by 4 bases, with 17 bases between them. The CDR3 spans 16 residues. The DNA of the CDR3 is TGTGCCAGCAGTTACAACCTAGCAGGGGAAGGAGAGACCCAGTACTTC. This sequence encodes CASSYNLAGEGETQYF.

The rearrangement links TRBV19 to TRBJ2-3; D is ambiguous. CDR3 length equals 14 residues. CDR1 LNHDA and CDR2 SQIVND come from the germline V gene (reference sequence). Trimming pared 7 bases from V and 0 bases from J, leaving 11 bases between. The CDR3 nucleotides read TGTGCCAGTACCCGAACCGATAGCACAGATACGCAGTATTTT. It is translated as CASTRTDSTDTQYF.

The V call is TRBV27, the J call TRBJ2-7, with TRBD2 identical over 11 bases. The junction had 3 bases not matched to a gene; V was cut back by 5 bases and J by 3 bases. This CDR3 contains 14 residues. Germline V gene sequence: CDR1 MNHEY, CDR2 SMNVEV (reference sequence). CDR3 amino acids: CASSTGLADYEQYF. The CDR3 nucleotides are TGTGCCAGCAGTACGGGACTAGCGGACTACGAGCAGTACTTC.

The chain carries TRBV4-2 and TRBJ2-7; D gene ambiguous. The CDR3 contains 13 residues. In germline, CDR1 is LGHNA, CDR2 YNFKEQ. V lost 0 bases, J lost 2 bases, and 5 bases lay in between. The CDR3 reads CASSQETAYEQYF. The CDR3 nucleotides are TGTGCCAGCAGCCAAGAAACAGCCTACGAGCAGTACTTC.

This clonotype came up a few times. CDR3 nucleotides: TGTGCCAGCAGTTACACTAGCGCCTACAATGAGCAGTTCTTC. Amino acid sequence: CASSYTSAYNEQFF. The chain uses TRBV6-5 and TRBJ2-1; 7 bases fit TRBD2. J was trimmed by 2 bases and V by 2 bases; bases with no gene match: 0. The length of the CDR3 is 14 residues. The germline V gene has CDR1 MNHEY and CDR2 SVGAGI.

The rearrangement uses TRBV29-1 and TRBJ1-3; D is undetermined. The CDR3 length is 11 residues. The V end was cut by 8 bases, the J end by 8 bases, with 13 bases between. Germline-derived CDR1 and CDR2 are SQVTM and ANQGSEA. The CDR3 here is CSPAIGDTIYF. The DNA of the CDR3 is TGCAGCCCCGCTATTGGGGACACCATATATTTT.

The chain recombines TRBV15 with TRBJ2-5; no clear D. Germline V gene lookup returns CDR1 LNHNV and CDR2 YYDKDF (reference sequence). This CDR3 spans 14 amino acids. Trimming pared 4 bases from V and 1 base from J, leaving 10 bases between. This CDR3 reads CATSNSFGQETQYF. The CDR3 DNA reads TGTGCCACCAGCAATTCATTCGGCCAAGAGACCCAGTACTTC.

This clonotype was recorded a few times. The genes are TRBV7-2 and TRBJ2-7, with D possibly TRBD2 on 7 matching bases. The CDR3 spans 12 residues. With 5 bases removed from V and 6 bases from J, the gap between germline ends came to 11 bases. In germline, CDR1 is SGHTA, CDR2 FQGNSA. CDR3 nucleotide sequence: TGTGCCAGCAGCGTGGGGGGGCCCGAGCAGTACTTC. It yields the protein CASSVGGPEQYF.

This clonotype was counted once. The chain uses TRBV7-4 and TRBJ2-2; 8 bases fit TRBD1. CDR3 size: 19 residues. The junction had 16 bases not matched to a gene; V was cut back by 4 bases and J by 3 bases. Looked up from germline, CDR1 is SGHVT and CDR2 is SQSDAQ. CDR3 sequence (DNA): TGTGCCAGCAGCTCCCAGCCAAACGGGACAGGAAGGGACACCGGGGAGCTGTTTTTT. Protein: CASSSQPNGTGRDTGELFF. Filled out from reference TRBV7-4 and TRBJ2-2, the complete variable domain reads GAGVSQSPRYKVAKRGRDVALRCDSISGHVTLYWYRQTLGQGSEVLTYSQSDAQRDKSGRPSGRFSAERPERSVSTLKIQRTEQGDSAVYLCASSSQPNGTGRDTGELFFGEGSRLTVL.

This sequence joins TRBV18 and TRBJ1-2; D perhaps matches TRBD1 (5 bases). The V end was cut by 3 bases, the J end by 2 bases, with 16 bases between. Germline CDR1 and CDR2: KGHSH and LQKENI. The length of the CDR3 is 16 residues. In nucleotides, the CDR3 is TGTGCCAGCTCACCGAGATCCTCCCGGACAAACTATGGCTACACCTTC. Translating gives CASSPRSSRTNYGYTF.

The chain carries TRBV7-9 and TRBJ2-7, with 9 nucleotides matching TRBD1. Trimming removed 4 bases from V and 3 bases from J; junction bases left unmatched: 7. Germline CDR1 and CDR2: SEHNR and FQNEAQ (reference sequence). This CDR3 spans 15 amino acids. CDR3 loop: CASSSPGQGFYEQYF. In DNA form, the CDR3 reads TGTGCCAGCAGCTCTCCGGGACAGGGATTCTACGAGCAGTACTTC. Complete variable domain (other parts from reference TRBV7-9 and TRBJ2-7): DTGVSQNPRHKITKRGQNVTFRCDPISEHNRLYWYRQTLGQGPEFLTYFQNEAQLEKSRLLSDRFSAERPKGSFSTLEIQRTEQGDSAMYLCASSSPGQGFYEQYFGPGTRLTVT.